One and the same sample provided the 9 T cell receptor beta chains below, sequenced in a study of cytomegalovirus exposure and HLA in healthy donors. In the PCR, 60 Vbeta and 13 Jbeta primers were used. Here immunoSEQ multiplex PCR was the method, and the copy in TCRdb shows in-frame clones only, minus some. Of roughly 100,000 clones listed, 60% to 85% are singletons. Sequenced sample: PBMCs. The receptors originated from a male donor in good health and CMV-seronegative.

This chain connects TRBV30 to TRBJ2-5, with 7 nucleotides matching TRBD1. CDR3 length: 15 amino acids. Germline CDR1 and CDR2: GTSNPN and SVGIG (reference sequence). V lost 3 bases, J lost 5 bases, and 12 bases stayed unmatched. The CDR3 coding sequence is TGTGCCTGGAGCACCGGGACAGCGGTCTCGGAGACCCAGTACTTC. Translated, it gives CAWSTGTAVSETQYF.

This chain joins TRBV5-1 and TRBJ2-7, with 7 bases matching TRBD2. The V gene end was trimmed by 1 base and the J gene end by 2 bases; junction bases not matched to a gene: 6. The CDR3 is made up of 15 amino acids. CDR1 and CDR2 from the germline V gene are SGHRS and YFSETQ. The CDR3 sequence is CASSLMTSITYEQYF. The CDR3 nucleotides are TGCGCCAGCAGCTTGATGACTAGCATAACCTACGAGCAGTACTTC.

This chain connects TRBV7-9 to TRBJ2-7; D is possibly TRBD2 (5 bases). Deletions cut 5 bases from V and 0 bases from J, with 14 bases between. The CDR3 is made up of 15 amino acids. CDR1 is SEHNR, CDR2 FQNEAQ, per germline (reference sequence). In nucleotides, the CDR3 is TGTGCCAGCAGCCCCGCGGGTACAAGCTCCTACGAGCAGTACTTC. Translated: CASSPAGTSSYEQYF.

The chain links TRBV7-9 to TRBJ1-5; possible D gene TRBD1, 5 bases. The CDR3 runs 13 residues. Trimming stripped 7 bases from V and 7 bases from J, with 14 bases between. Germline values: CDR1 SEHNR, CDR2 FQNEAQ (reference sequence). The CDR3 sequence: CASTLNGGQPQHF. The CDR3 DNA is TGTGCCAGCACCCTAAATGGGGGGCAGCCCCAGCATTTT.

J is TRBJ1-1 and V is TRBV9, with 9 bases identical to TRBD1. The V gene's germline CDR1 is SGDLS and CDR2 YYNGEE. The CDR3 runs to 14 residues. Trimming at V came to 3 bases and at J to 7 bases, leaving 7 bases not matched to a gene. Written as DNA, the CDR3 is TGTGCCAGCAGCGCGGGACAGGGAGAAGGTGAAGCTTTCTTT. This sequence encodes CASSAGQGEGEAFF.

The chain carries TRBV19 and TRBJ1-5; no clear D gene. The germline V gene has CDR1 LNHDA and CDR2 SQIVND (reference sequence). This CDR3 is built from 12 residues. V lost 6 bases to trimming and J lost 9 bases, with 12 bases between them. Written as DNA, the CDR3 is TGTGCCAGTAGGTTAGCGCTCGGGCCCCAGCATTTT. Protein product: CASRLALGPQHF.

The table lists this clone with a count of one. CDR3 sequence reads: CASSLDRPYEQYF. The CDR3 DNA sequence: TGTGCCAGCAGCTTGGACAGGCCTTACGAGCAGTACTTC. The chain couples TRBV11-1 to TRBJ2-7; 7 nucleotides align to TRBD1. Germline CDR1 SGHAT, CDR2 FQDESV (reference sequence). The ends lost 3 bases at V and 4 bases at J; junction bases unmatched: 3. The CDR3 length is 13 residues.

CDR3 residues: CASSRRGNTGELFF. CDR3 sequence (DNA): TGTGCCAGCAGCCGCAGGGGGAACACCGGGGAGCTGTTTTTT. V is TRBV11-2 and J is TRBJ2-2; a weak D match, TRBD1 (6 bases). Trimming shortened V by 5 bases and J by 1 base, and 8 bases separated the two germline ends. Germline V gene data show CDR1 as SGHAT and CDR2 as FQNNGV. CDR3 length: 14 residues.

The genes are TRBV18 and TRBJ1-2, with 8 bases identical to TRBD1. This CDR3 is built from 14 residues. Germline CDR1 reads KGHSH; CDR2 reads LQKENI. Germline trimming cut 3 bases from V and 7 bases from J; bases unmatched to any gene: 7. CDR3 DNA sequence: TGTGCCAGCTCACCCGACAGGGGCTCATCTGGCTACACCTTC. It translates to CASSPDRGSSGYTF.